The sample holds many counts of the clone carrying this T cell receptor beta chain. No antigen is known for it. These data originate in a study of regulatory T cells in long-lasting Graves disease. Regarding time point: newly diagnosed GD, antithyroid drugs for less than 3 months. The authors made the TCR library using RNA they extracted from PBMCs. General study results and limits: There was favoring of TRBV28, TRBJ1-2 and TRBJ2-5 in persistent disease.

In building TCR beta libraries, iRepertoire HTBI primers were used together with Arm-PCR of CDR3 regions. MiXCR, run by TCRdb on the multiplex PCR reads, gives a single entry per CDR3 protein. The sample comprises approximately 250,000 distinct CDR3 sequences, around 20% of which are singletons, and approximately 20% rests with the top ten. With 3 bases removed from V and 2 bases from J, the gap between germline ends came to 6 bases. CDR1 and CDR2 (germline): SGHTA, FQGNSA. The CDR3 totals 13 residues. The chain combines TRBV7-2 with TRBJ2-3, with D hard to call. This receptor was obtained from a female donor with Graves disease. The input for sequencing was peripheral blood mononuclear cells (PBMCs), taken at new diagnosis, from a patient treated with antithyroid drugs. CDR3 nucleotides: TGTGCCAGCAGCTTCTCCACCACAGATACGCAGTATTTT. It specifies CASSFSTTDTQYF.